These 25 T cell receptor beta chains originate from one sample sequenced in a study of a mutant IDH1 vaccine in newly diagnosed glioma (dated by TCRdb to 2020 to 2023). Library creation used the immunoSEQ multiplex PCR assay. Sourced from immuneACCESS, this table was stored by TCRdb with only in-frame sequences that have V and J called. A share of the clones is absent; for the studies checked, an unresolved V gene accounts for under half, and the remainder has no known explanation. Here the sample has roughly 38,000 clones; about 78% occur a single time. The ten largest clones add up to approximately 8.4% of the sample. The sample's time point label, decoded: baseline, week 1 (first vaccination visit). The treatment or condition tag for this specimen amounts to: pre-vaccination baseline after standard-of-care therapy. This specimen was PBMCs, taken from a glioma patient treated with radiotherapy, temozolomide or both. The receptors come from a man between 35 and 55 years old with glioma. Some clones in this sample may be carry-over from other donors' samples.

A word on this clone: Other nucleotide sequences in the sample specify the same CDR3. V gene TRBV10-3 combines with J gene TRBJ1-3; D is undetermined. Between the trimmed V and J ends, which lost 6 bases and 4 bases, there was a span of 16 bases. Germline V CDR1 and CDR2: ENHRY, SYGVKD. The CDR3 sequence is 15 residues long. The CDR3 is CAIRPEVPPGNTIYF. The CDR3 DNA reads TGTGCCATCAGGCCGGAGGTACCCCCCGGAAACACCATATATTTT.

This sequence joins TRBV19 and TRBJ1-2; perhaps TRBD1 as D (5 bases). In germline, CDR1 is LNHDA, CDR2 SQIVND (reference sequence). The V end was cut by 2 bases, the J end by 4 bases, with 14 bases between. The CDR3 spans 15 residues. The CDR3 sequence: CASSITQGEIYGYTF. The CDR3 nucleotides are TGTGCCAGTAGTATAACTCAGGGTGAGATCTATGGCTACACCTTC.

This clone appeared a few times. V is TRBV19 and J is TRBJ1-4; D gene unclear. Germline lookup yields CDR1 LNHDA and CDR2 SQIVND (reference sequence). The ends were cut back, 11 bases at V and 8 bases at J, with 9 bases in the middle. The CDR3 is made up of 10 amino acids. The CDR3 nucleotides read TGTGCCTCGAAAAGAGAAAAACTGTTTTTT. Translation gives CASKREKLFF.

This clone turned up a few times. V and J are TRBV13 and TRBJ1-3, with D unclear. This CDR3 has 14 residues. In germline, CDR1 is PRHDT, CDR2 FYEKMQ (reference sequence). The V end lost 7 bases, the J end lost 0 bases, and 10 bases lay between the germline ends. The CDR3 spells CASKSFLSGNTIYF. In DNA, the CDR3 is TGTGCCAGCAAGAGCTTCCTCTCTGGAAACACCATATATTTT.

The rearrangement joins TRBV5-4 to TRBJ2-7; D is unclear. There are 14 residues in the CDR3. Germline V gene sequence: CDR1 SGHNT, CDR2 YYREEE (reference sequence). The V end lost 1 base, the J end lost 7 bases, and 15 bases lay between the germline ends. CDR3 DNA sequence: TGTGCCAGCAGCTTGTCTAGTGGTTTGCGGGAGCAGTACTTC. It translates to CASSLSSGLREQYF.

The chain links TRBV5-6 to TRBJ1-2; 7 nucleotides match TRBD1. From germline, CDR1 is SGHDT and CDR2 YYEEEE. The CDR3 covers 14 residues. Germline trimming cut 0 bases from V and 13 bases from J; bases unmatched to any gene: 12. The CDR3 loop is CASSLATGHPHRTF. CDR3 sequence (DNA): TGTGCCAGCAGCTTGGCGACAGGGCATCCTCACCGCACCTTC.

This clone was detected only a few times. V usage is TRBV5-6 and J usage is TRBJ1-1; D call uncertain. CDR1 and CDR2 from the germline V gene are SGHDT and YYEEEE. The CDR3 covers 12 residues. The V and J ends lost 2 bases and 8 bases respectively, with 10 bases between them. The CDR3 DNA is TGTGCCAGCAGCTTCGAGGGCACGGAAGCTTTCTTT. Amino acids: CASSFEGTEAFF.

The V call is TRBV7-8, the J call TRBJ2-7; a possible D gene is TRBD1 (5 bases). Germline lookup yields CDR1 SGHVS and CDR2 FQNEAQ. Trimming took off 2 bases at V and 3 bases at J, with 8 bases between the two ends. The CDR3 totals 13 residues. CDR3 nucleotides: TGTGCCAGCAGCTTAAGTAGGGGCTACGAGCAGTACTTC. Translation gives CASSLSRGYEQYF.

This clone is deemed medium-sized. CDR3 in DNA: TGTGCCAGCTCCGATAGGACAGTCACCGGGGAGCTGTTTTTT. This gives the protein CASSDRTVTGELFF. V usage is TRBV6-1 and J usage is TRBJ2-2, with D possibly TRBD1 on 6 matching bases. Germline V lookup: CDR1 MNHNS, CDR2 SASEGT. CDR3 length: 14 residues. V was pared by 8 bases and J by 4 bases, with 14 bases between.

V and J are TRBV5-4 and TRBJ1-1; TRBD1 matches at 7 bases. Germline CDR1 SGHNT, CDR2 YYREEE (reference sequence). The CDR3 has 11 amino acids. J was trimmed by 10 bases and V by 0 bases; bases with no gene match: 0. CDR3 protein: CASSLEGAAFF. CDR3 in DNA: TGTGCCAGCAGCTTGGAGGGGGCAGCTTTCTTT.

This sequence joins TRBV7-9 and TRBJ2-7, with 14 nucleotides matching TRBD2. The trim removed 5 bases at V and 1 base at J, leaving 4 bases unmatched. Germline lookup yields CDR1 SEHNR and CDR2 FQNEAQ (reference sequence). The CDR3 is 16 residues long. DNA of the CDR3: TGTGCCAGCAGCCCGGGACTAGCGGGGGAATCCTACGAGCAGTACTTC. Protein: CASSPGLAGESYEQYF.

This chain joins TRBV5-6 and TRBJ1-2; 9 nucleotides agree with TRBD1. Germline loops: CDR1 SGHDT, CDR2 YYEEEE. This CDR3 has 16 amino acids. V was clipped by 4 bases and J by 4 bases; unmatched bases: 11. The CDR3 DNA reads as TGTGCCAGCAGCCCGGACAGGGGCCGACCCCTCTATGGCTACACCTTC. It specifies CASSPDRGRPLYGYTF. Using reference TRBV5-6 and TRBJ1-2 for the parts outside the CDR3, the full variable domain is DAGVTQSPTHLIKTRGQQVTLRCSPKSGHDTVSWYQQALGQGPQFIFQYYEEEERQRGNFPDRFSGHQFPNYSSELNVNALLLGDSALYLCASSPDRGRPLYGYTFGSGTRLTVV.

The CDR3 protein is CASSPRSTTQGSEAFF. The CDR3 coding sequence is TGTGCCAGCTCACCACGGTCGACCACTCAGGGTTCTGAAGCTTTCTTT. The chain has TRBV18 and TRBJ1-1; possibly TRBD1 for D (5 bases). The V end was cut by 1 base, the J end by 6 bases, with 18 bases between. Germline assignment: CDR1 KGHSH and CDR2 LQKENI. The CDR3 spans 16 residues.

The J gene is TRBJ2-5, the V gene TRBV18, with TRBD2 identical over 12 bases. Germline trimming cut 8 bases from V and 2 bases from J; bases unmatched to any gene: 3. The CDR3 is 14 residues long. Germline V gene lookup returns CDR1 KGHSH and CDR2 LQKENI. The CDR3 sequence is CASRLAGDQETQYF. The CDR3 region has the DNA TGTGCCAGCCGACTAGCGGGGGATCAAGAGACCCAGTACTTC.

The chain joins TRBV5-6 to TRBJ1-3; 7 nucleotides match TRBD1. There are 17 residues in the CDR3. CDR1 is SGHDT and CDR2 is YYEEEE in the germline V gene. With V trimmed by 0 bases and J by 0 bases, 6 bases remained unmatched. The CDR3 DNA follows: TGTGCCAGCAGCTTGGCACAGGGGACTTACTCTGGAAACACCATATATTTT. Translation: CASSLAQGTYSGNTIYF. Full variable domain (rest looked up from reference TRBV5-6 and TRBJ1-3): DAGVTQSPTHLIKTRGQQVTLRCSPKSGHDTVSWYQQALGQGPQFIFQYYEEEERQRGNFPDRFSGHQFPNYSSELNVNALLLGDSALYLCASSLAQGTYSGNTIYFGEGSWLTVV.

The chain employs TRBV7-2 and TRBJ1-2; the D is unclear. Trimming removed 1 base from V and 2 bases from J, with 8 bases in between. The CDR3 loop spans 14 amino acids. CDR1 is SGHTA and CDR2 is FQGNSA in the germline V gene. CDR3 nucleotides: TGTGCCAGCAGCTTAGGTCTGACAAACTATGGCTACACCTTC. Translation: CASSLGLTNYGYTF.

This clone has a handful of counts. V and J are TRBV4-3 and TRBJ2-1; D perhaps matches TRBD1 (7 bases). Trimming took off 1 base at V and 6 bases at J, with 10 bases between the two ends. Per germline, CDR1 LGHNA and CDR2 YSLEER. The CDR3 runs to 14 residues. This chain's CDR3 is CASSQGQGGNEQFF. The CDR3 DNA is TGCGCCAGCAGCCAAGGACAGGGAGGCAATGAGCAGTTCTTC.

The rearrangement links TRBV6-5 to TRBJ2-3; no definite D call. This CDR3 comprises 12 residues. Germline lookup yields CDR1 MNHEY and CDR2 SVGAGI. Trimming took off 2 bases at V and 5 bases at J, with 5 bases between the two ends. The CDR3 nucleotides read TGTGCCAGCAGTTACCCAGGAGATACGCAGTATTTT. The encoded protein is CASSYPGDTQYF.

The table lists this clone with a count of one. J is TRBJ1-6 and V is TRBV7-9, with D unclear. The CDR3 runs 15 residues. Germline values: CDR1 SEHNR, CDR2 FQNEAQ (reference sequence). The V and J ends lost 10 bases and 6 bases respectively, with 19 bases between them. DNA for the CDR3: TGTGCCATTACGGAGAGCGGAGATGGTAATTCACCCCTCCACTTT. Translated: CAITESGDGNSPLHF.

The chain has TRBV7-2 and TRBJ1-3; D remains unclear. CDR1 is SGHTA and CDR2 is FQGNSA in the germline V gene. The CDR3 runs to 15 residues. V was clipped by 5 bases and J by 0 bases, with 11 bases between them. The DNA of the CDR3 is TGTGCCAGCAGCCAACGACCGATCTCTGGAAACACCATATATTTT. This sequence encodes CASSQRPISGNTIYF.

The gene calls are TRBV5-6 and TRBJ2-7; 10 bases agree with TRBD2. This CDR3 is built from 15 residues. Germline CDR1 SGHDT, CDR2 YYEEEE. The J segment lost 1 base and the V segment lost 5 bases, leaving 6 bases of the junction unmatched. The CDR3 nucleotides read TGTGCCAGCAGGTATGGGACTAGCGATTCCTACGAGCAGTACTTC. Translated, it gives CASRYGTSDSYEQYF. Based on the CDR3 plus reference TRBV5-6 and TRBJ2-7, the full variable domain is DAGVTQSPTHLIKTRGQQVTLRCSPKSGHDTVSWYQQALGQGPQFIFQYYEEEERQRGNFPDRFSGHQFPNYSSELNVNALLLGDSALYLCASRYGTSDSYEQYFGPGTRLTVT.

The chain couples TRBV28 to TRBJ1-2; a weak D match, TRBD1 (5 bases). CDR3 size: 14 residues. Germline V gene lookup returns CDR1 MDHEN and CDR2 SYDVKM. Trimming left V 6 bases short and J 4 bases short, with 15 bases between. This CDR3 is CASSPLGDGYGYTF. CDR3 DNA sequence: TGTGCCAGCAGCCCTTTGGGGGATGGCTATGGCTACACCTTC.

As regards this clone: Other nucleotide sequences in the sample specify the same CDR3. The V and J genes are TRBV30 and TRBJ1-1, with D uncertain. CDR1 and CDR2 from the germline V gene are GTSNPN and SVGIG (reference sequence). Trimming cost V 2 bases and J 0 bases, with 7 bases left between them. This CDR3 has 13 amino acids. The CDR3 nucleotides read TGTGCCTGGAGTCGGGGAATGAACACTGAAGCTTTCTTT. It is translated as CAWSRGMNTEAFF.

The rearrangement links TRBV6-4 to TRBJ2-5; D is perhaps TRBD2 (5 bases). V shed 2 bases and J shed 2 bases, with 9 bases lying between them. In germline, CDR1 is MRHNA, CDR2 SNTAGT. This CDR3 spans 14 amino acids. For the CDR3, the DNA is TGTGCCAGCAGTGACACACGGGGTCAAGAGACCCAGTACTTC. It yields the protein CASSDTRGQETQYF.

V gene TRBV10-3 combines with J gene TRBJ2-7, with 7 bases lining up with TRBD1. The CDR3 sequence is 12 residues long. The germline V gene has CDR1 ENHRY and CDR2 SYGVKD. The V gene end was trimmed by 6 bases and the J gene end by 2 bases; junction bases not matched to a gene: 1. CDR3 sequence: CAISGQAYEQYF. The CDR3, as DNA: TGTGCCATCAGCGGACAGGCCTACGAGCAGTACTTC.